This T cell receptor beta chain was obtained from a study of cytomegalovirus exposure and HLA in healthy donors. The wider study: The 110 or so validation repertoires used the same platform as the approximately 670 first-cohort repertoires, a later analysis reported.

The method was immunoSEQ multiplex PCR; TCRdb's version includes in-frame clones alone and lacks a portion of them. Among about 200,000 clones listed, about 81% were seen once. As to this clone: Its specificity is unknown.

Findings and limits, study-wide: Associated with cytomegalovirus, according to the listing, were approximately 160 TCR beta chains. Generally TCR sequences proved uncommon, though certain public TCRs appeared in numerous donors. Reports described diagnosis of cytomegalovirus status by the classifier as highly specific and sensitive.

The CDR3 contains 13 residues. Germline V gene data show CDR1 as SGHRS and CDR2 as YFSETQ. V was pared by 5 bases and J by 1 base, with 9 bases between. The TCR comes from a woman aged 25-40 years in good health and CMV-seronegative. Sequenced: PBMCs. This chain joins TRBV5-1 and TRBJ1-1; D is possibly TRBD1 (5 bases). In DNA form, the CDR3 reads TGCGCCAGCAGTAGGACACAGAACACTGAAGCTTTCTTT. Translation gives CASSRTQNTEAFF.